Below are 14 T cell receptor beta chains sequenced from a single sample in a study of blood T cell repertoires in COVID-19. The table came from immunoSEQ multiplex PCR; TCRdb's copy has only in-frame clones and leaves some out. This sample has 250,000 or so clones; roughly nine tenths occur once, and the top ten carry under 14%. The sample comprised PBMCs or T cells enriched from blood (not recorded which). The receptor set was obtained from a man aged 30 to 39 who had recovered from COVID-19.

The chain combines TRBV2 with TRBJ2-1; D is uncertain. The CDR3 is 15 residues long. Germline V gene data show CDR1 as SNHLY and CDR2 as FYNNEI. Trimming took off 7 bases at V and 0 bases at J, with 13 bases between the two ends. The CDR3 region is CASIRFPDSYNEQFF. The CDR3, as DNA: TGTGCCAGCATCAGGTTCCCGGACTCCTACAATGAGCAGTTCTTC.

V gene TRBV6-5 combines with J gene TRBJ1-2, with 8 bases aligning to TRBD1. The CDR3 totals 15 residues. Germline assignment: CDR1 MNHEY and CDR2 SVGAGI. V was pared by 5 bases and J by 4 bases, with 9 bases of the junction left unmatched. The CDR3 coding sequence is TGTGCCAGCAGTCCCGTCGGACAGGGCAGCTATGGCTACACCTTC. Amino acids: CASSPVGQGSYGYTF.

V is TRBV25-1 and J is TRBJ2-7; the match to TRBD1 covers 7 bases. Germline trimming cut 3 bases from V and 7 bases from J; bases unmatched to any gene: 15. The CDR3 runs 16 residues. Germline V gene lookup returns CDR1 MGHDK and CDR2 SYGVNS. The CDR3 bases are TGTGCCAGCAGTGAGGGTGGGACAGCTAAGGTGAGGGAGCAGTACTTC. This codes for CASSEGGTAKVREQYF.

The CDR3 sequence: CASSLDGQISYNSPLHF. The CDR3, as DNA: TGTGCCAGCAGCTTGGATGGTCAGATAAGCTATAATTCACCCCTCCACTTT. The chain couples TRBV5-4 to TRBJ1-6; no clear D gene. CDR3 length equals 17 residues. The V end lost 0 bases, the J end lost 3 bases, and 13 bases lay between the germline ends. The germline gives CDR1 SGHNT, CDR2 YYREEE (reference sequence).

CDR3 protein: CASSLGRLSTGELFF. CDR3 DNA sequence: TGTGCCAGCAGCTTAGGGAGGTTAAGCACCGGGGAGCTGTTTTTT. This chain uses TRBV11-3 with TRBJ2-2, with D possibly TRBD2 on 5 matching bases. Germline CDR1 and CDR2: SGHNT and YENEEA. There are 15 residues in the CDR3. V shed 1 base and J shed 4 bases, with 10 bases lying between them.

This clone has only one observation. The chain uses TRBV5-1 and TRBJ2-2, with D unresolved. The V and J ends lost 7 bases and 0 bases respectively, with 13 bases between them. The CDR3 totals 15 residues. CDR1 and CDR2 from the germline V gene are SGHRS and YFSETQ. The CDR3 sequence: CASGRNSPNTGELFF. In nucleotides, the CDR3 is TGCGCCAGCGGAAGAAACAGCCCGAACACCGGGGAGCTGTTTTTT.

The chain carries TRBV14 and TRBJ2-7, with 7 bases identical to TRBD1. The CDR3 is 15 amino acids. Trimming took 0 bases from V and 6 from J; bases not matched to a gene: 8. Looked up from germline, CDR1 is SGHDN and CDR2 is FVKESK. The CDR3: CASSQDRQGDVEQYF. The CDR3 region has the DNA TGTGCCAGCAGCCAAGATCGACAGGGAGACGTCGAGCAGTACTTC.

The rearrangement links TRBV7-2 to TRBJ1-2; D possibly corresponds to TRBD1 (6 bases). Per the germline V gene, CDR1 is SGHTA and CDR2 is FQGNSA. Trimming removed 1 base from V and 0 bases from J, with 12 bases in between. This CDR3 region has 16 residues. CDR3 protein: CASSLGGTKANYGYTF. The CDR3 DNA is TGTGCCAGCAGCTTAGGAGGGACAAAAGCTAACTATGGCTACACCTTC. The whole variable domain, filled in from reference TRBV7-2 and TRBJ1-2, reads GAGVSQSPSNKVTEKGKDVELRCDPISGHTALYWYRQSLGQGLEFLIYFQGNSAPDKSGLPSDRFSAERTGGSVSTLTIQRTQQEDSAVYLCASSLGGTKANYGYTFGSGTRLTVV.

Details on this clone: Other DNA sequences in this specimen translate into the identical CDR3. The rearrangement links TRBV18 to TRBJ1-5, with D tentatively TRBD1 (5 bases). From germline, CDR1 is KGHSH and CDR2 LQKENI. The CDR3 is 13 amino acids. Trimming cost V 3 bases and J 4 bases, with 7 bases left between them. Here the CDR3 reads CASSPDINQPQHF. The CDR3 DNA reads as TGTGCCAGCTCACCGGACATAAATCAGCCCCAGCATTTT.

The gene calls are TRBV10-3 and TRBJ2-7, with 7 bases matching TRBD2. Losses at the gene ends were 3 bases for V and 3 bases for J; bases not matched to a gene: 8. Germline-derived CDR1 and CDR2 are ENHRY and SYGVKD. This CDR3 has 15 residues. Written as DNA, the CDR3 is TGTGCCATCAGTGAAGGGACTAACATCGACTACGAGCAGTACTTC. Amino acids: CAISEGTNIDYEQYF.

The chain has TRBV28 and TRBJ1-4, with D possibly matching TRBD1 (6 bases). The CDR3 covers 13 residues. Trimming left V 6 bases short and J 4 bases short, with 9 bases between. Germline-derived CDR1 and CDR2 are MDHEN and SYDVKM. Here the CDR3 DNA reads TGTGCCAGCAGCTCGGACAGTAATGAAAAACTGTTTTTT. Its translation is CASSSDSNEKLFF.

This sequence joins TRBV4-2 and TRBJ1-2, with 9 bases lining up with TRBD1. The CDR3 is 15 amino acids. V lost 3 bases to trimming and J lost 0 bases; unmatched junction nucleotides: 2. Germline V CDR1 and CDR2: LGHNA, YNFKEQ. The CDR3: CASSQDRGANYGYTF. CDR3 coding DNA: TGTGCCAGCAGCCAGGACAGGGGAGCTAACTATGGCTACACCTTC.

DNA of the CDR3: TGTGCCAGCAGTTCCCACCGGACAGGGATGGGCGGCTACACCTTC. As protein: CASSSHRTGMGGYTF. The rearrangement uses TRBV27 and TRBJ1-2, with 8 bases that match TRBD1. The CDR3 covers 15 residues. From germline, CDR1 is MNHEY and CDR2 SMNVEV (reference sequence). J gave up 8 bases and V 4 bases, and 12 bases lay outside the gene matches.

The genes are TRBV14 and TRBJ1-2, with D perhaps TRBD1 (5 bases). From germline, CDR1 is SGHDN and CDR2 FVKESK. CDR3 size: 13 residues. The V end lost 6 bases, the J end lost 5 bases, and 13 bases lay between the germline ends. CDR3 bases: TGTGCCAGCAGTGAACAGGTCCATTATGGCTACACCTTC. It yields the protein CASSEQVHYGYTF.